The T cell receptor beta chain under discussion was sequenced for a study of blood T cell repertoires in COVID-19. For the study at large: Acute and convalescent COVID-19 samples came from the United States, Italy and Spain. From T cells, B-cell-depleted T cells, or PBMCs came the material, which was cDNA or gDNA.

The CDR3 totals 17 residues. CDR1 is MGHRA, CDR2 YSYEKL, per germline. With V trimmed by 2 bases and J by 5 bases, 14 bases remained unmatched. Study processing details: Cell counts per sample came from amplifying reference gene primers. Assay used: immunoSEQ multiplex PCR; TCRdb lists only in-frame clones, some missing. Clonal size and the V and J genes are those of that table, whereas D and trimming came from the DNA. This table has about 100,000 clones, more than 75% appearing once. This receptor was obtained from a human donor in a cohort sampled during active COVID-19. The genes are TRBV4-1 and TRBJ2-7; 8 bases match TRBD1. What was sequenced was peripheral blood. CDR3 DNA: TGCGCCAGCAGCCAATCGTACAGACAGGGGATTCCCGACGAGCAGTACTTC. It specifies CASSQSYRQGIPDEQYF.